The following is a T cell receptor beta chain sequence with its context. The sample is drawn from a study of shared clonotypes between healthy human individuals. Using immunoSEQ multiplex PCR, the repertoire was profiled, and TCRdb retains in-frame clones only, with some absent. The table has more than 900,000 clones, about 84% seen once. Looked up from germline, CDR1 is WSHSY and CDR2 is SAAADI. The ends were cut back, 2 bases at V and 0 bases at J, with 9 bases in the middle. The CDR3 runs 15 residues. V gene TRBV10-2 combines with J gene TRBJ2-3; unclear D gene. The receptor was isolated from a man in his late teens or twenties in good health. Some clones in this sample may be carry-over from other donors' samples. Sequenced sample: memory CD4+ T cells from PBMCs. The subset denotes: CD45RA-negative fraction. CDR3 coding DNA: TGCGCCAGCAGTGAGCCCTCGGCTAGCACAGATACGCAGTATTTT. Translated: CASSEPSASTDTQYF.